This T cell receptor (beta chain) was obtained from a study of B cell selection in AIRE deficiency. Overall study findings and caveats: Only 8.5% to 9.5% of around 3,800 shared Treg sequences were patient-specific; around 33% healthy-specific. AIRE-deficient Tconv and Treg repertoires matched healthy donors in TCRBV, CDR3 length, diversity. Roughly 31% of healthy-shared Treg sequences were found among patient Tconv cells. Shared Treg sequences had shorter CDR3s, biased toward rearrangements with few non-templated insertions.

Regulatory T cells were sorted as CD4+CD25hiCD127low/negative. As for this clone: The antigen is undetermined.

Germline trimming cut 0 bases from V and 2 bases from J; bases unmatched to any gene: 14. Germline CDR1 is ENHRY and CDR2 is SYGVKD. This CDR3 spans 20 amino acids. Here immunoSEQ multiplex PCR was the method, and the copy in TCRdb shows in-frame clones only, minus some. The sample holds tens of thousands of clones; about 94% are singletons and the top ten take roughly 2%. V and J are TRBV10-3 and TRBJ2-1; 9 bases are shared with TRBD2. Sequencing was performed on Tregs sorted from PBMCs. The receptor comes from a human donor with AIRE deficiency. Written as DNA, the CDR3 is TGTGCCATCAGTGAGTCGCGGTATGCGGGAGGGCCAGAGACCTACAATGAGCAGTTCTTC. The encoded protein is CAISESRYAGGPETYNEQFF.